The clone carrying this T cell receptor (beta chain) was detected once. The sample is drawn from a study of shared clonotypes between healthy human individuals. Background on the study: The donor pool was made up of two women and three men aged 18 to 49.

The donors, healthy adults who were HIV-negative, had experienced no recent acute infections or vaccinations. A deep-level run was used for the assay. Assay: immunoSEQ multiplex PCR; the TCRdb copy retains only in-frame clones and omits some. The data contain 400,000 to 500,000 clones, around 79% of them singletons. Germline loops: CDR1 MGHRA, CDR2 YSYEKL. V gave up 1 base and J gave up 8 bases, with 17 bases separating them. The length of the CDR3 is 16 residues. The chain recombines TRBV4-1 with TRBJ1-4; a possible D gene is TRBD1 (5 bases). The source of this sequence is a woman aged 35 to 49 in good health. Some clones in this sample may be carry-over from other donors' samples. Input material: PBMCs. Written as DNA, the CDR3 is TGCGCCAGCAGCCAAGTAGGGACGAGGGTACGAGAAAAACTGTTTTTT. Its protein product is CASSQVGTRVREKLFF.